These T cell receptor beta chains were read from a single sample in a study of blood T cell repertoires in COVID-19. Clones were sequenced by immunoSEQ multiplex PCR, and TCRdb holds only the in-frame ones, with some missing. The repertoire has hundreds of thousands of clones, almost 85% of them found once; the top ten carry 1.5% to 2%. The sequencing sample was made of peripheral blood. These receptor sequences come from an elderly woman with acute or convalescent COVID-19. Each CDR3 is given with its conserved first and last residue. The D gene is left open where the match is weak. Some rows mark clone size as missing; the rest say once, few, many or name a class of expanded clone.

j_call clone_size d_call v_call cdr3_nt cdr3_aa
TRBJ1-3 once NA TRBV6-2/TRBV6-3 TGTGCCAGCAGTTACCGTCGACAGGTCTCTGGAAACACCATATATTTT CASSYRRQVSGNTIYF
TRBJ2-7 NA NA TRBV12-3/TRBV12-4 TGTGCCAGCAGTGCGGACAGCTACGAGCAGTACTTC CASSADSYEQYF
TRBJ2-1 NA TRBD1 TRBV4-2 TGTGCCAGCAGCCCCCGACAGGGTTGGGACGTTAGCTCCTACAATGAGCAGTTCTTC CASSPRQGWDVSSYNEQFF
TRBJ1-1 many TRBD1 TRBV14 TGTGCCAGCAGCCGACAGGGGGGCACTGAAGCTTTCTTT CASSRQGGTEAFF
TRBJ1-6 once NA TRBV4-1 TGCGCCAGCAGCCAAGGATACACCTCACCCCTCCACTTT CASSQGYTSPLHF
TRBJ2-1 once NA TRBV6-1 TGTGCCAGCAGTGAAAGTCAGCGGAGCTCCTACAATGAGCAGTTCTTC CASSESQRSSYNEQFF
TRBJ2-3 few NA TRBV28 TGTGCCAGCAGTCTCGGCGGGACGGGCAACACAGATACGCAGTATTTT CASSLGGTGNTDTQYF
TRBJ1-2 NA TRBD1 TRBV12-3/TRBV12-4 TGTGCCACCCAGAAGGAAGGGGGCTGGGGCTACACCTTC CATQKEGGWGYTF
TRBJ1-2 NA NA TRBV6-5 TGTGCCAGCAGGGGCGCAGGCCGAGGGAGGGGGGGCTACACCTTC CASRGAGRGRGGYTF
TRBJ1-3 NA NA TRBV25-1 TGTGCCAGCAGAGGCGGGGGAAACACCATATATTTT CASRGGGNTIYF
TRBJ1-1 NA NA TRBV19 TGTGCCAGTAGTACTGAGCCGAACACTGAAGCTTTCTTT CASSTEPNTEAFF
TRBJ2-1 NA TRBD2 TRBV2 TGTGCCAGCAGTGAGACTAGCGGGTTGGTTGAGCAGTTCTTC CASSETSGLVEQFF
TRBJ2-3 NA NA TRBV14 TGTGCCAGCAGCCGAATCCACAGCTTACGTACAGATACGCAGTATTTT CASSRIHSLRTDTQYF
TRBJ2-3 NA NA TRBV28 TGTGCCAGCAGTTTTTTCCCCCGGACAGTATCTACAGATACGCAGTATTTT CASSFFPRTVSTDTQYF
TRBJ2-5 NA TRBD2 TRBV7-2 TGTGCCAGCAGCTTACCGGCTAGCGGTACGGAGACCCAGTACTTC CASSLPASGTETQYF
TRBJ2-7 few TRBD2 TRBV27 TGTGCCAGCAGGGGGACTAGCGGGAGTGTCTACGAGCAGTACTTC CASRGTSGSVYEQYF
TRBJ2-3 NA TRBD2 TRBV4-1 TGCGCCAGCAGCCAAGATCATGGCCGGGGGGGCCGGGATACGCAGTATTTT CASSQDHGRGGRDTQYF
TRBJ2-7 NA NA TRBV28 TGTGCCAGCAGCTCTACTAGATTCGTCTACGAGCAGTACTTC CASSSTRFVYEQYF
TRBJ2-1 NA NA TRBV14 TGTGCCAGCAGCCAAGGAAGCGGCGGATGGCTCTACAATGAGCAGTTCTTC CASSQGSGGWLYNEQFF
TRBJ1-5 NA NA TRBV18 TGTGCCAGCTCACCACCGGGGGGGAAGGGGCAGCCCCAGCATTTT CASSPPGGKGQPQHF
TRBJ1-3 NA NA TRBV5-1 TGCGCCAGCAGCTCCGGGGGTAAAGGAAACACCATATATTTT CASSSGGKGNTIYF
TRBJ2-6 NA NA TRBV5-1 TGCGCCAGCAGCTTGGTCGGGTTAGGGGCCAACGTCCTGACTTTC CASSLVGLGANVLTF
TRBJ2-1 NA TRBD1 TRBV18 TGTGCCAGCTCTCCAGGGGGCCTAGTGTACAATGAGCAGTTCTTC CASSPGGLVYNEQFF
TRBJ1-6 NA NA TRBV6-5 TGTGCCAGCAGTTACTCGAGGGTAGGGAGTTCACCCCTCCACTTT CASSYSRVGSSPLHF
TRBJ2-5 NA TRBD2 TRBV29-1 TGCAGCGTTCGGCCCCCCGGGAGGCAAGAGACCCAGTACTTC CSVRPPGRQETQYF
TRBJ1-1 NA NA TRBV6-5 TGTGCCAGCAGCCCCCCCGGGGTTATTAACACTGAAGCTTTCTTT CASSPPGVINTEAFF
TRBJ2-5 NA NA TRBV7-8 TGTGCCAGCAGCTTGAACTTCCAAGAGACCCAGTACTTC CASSLNFQETQYF
TRBJ2-2 NA NA TRBV7-6 TGTGCCAGCAGCCAAGAGAGGCAGTTTGTCGGGGAGCTGTTTTTT CASSQERQFVGELFF
TRBJ1-5 NA NA TRBV11-2 TGTGCCAGCAGCTTAGAAGAATCGGGACCCCAGCATTTT CASSLEESGPQHF